These 21 T cell receptor beta chains originate from one sample sequenced in a study of spatial heterogeneity in lung cancer. Study-wide findings and caveats: Mutation counts in tumors were tracked by counts of expanded intratumoral alpha and beta TCRs.

TCRdb re-called the 5' RACE reads with MiXCR, one entry per CDR3 protein. The sample comprises over 4,000 distinct CDR3 sequences, less than 35% of which are singletons, and around 24% rests with the top ten. Their antigen targets remain unknown. This sample's time point: sample taken at primary tumor resection. Sequences were derived from lung tumor tissue, sampled at surgery. The receptors stem from a female donor with early-stage non-small cell lung cancer.

By frequency in the sample, this clonotype is medium-sized. The rearrangement joins TRBV12-3 or TRBV12-4 to TRBJ1-4; no definite D call. The CDR3 is made up of 13 amino acids. With 8 bases removed from V and 3 bases from J, the gap between germline ends came to 10 bases. CDR3 coding DNA: TGTGCCAGCGCACATGTGCCTAATGAAAAACTGTTTTTT. It translates to CASAHVPNEKLFF.

This clonotype was counted ten times or more. The genes are TRBV7-9 and TRBJ2-1, with D possibly called TRBD1 or TRBD2 (5 bases each). CDR1 SEHNR and CDR2 FQNEAQ come from the germline V gene (reference sequence). V was shortened by 0 bases and J by 1 base, with 22 bases between the two germline ends. The CDR3 totals 20 residues. The CDR3 reads CASSLAGTAFGPRSYNEQFF. The CDR3 DNA sequence: TGTGCCAGCAGCTTAGCGGGGACGGCCTTCGGACCAAGGTCCTACAATGAGCAGTTCTTC.

This clonotype was detected ten times or more. The chain links TRBV29-1 to TRBJ2-5, with D perhaps TRBD1 or TRBD2 (6 bases each). The CDR3 runs 15 residues. The V end lost 4 bases, the J end lost 2 bases, and 17 bases lay between the germline ends. The germline gives CDR1 SQVTM, CDR2 ANQGSEA. Here the CDR3 DNA reads TGCAGCGTTGGGGGGGTACAGGGTCCTCAAGAGACCCAGTACTTC. Protein sequence: CSVGGVQGPQETQYF.

This chain links TRBV20-1 with TRBJ1-1; possible D gene TRBD1, 5 bases. This CDR3 comprises 14 residues. The germline V gene encodes CDR1 DFQATT and CDR2 SNEGSKA (reference sequence). Trimming stripped 6 bases from V and 3 bases from J, with 17 bases between. The CDR3 DNA follows: TGCAGTGCCCGCGCCGGGACCACGGACACTGAAGCTTTCTTT. It specifies CSARAGTTDTEAFF.

This clonotype has a count of ten or more. This chain links TRBV28 with TRBJ1-1; the D is unclear. V was pared by 6 bases and J by 4 bases, with 9 bases between. The CDR3 loop spans 12 amino acids. Germline values: CDR1 MDHEN, CDR2 SYDVKM. This CDR3 reads CASSILSTEAFF. In DNA, the CDR3 is TGTGCCAGCAGCATCCTCAGCACTGAAGCTTTCTTT. The full variable domain, rest sourced from reference TRBV28 and TRBJ1-1, is DVKVTQSSRYLVKRTGEKVFLECVQDMDHENMFWYRQDPGLGLRLIYFSYDVKMKEKGDIPEGYSVSREKKERFSLILESASTNQTSMYLCASSILSTEAFFGQGTRLTVV.

The chain links TRBV24-1 to TRBJ2-2; TRBD2 matches 13 bases. Germline V gives CDR1 KGHDR, CDR2 SFDVKD. This CDR3 spans 16 amino acids. J lost 3 bases, V lost 7 bases, and 4 bases had no gene match. This CDR3 reads CATSPGLAGDTGELFF. In DNA, the CDR3 is TGTGCCACCAGCCCAGGACTAGCGGGGGACACCGGGGAGCTGTTTTTT.

The CDR3 is CASSLGTGAPHNEQFF. In DNA form, the CDR3 reads TGTGCCAGCAGCTTAGGGACAGGGGCCCCGCACAATGAGCAGTTCTTC. The V and J genes are TRBV7-8 and TRBJ2-1, with 9 bases lining up with TRBD1. The germline gives CDR1 SGHVS, CDR2 FQNEAQ. The CDR3 spans 16 residues. After removal of 1 base from V and 5 bases from J, the junction contained 6 bases not matched to a gene.

This chain uses TRBV20-1 with TRBJ2-3; the D gene is possibly TRBD2 (6 bases). There are 14 residues in the CDR3. Germline loops: CDR1 DFQATT, CDR2 SNEGSKA (reference sequence). The germline V and J ends were trimmed by 6 bases and 3 bases, with 16 bases remaining between them. The CDR3 is CSAVLARGTDTQYF. The CDR3, as DNA: TGCAGTGCGGTGCTAGCGCGGGGAACAGATACGCAGTATTTT.

This clonotype was picked up a small number of times. The rearrangement links TRBV5-6 to TRBJ2-7; 9 bases line up with TRBD1. CDR1 is SGHDT and CDR2 is YYEEEE in the germline V gene. The V segment lost 4 bases and the J segment 5 bases; nucleotides outside the gene matches: 7. This CDR3 is built from 14 residues. CDR3 bases: TGTGCCAGCAGCGTCCGGGACAGGGTACACGAGCAGTACTTC. It codes for CASSVRDRVHEQYF.

This clonotype was seen only a few times. J is TRBJ2-7 and V is TRBV29-1, with 9 bases matching TRBD1. Germline assignment: CDR1 SQVTM and CDR2 ANQGSEA. There are 12 residues in the CDR3. Germline trimming cut 5 bases from V and 9 bases from J; bases unmatched to any gene: 8. The DNA of the CDR3 is TGCAGCGTTCCGGGACAGGGAAACTGGCAGTACTTC. Encoded protein: CSVPGQGNWQYF.

This clonotype was seen ten or more times. The chain carries TRBV7-2 and TRBJ1-2, with 7 bases aligning to TRBD1. V gave up 1 base and J gave up 3 bases; unmatched junction bases: 2. Germline CDR1 SGHTA, CDR2 FQGNSA. The CDR3 extends over 14 amino acids. CDR3 coding DNA: TGTGCCAGCAGCTTAGGACAGGGAGACTATGGCTACACCTTC. This encodes CASSLGQGDYGYTF.

The genes are TRBV28 and TRBJ2-6; D is ambiguous. With 2 bases removed from V and 4 bases from J, the gap between germline ends came to 6 bases. The CDR3 totals 14 residues. Germline V CDR1 and CDR2: MDHEN, SYDVKM. CDR3 DNA: TGTGCCAGCAGTTTAGTAGTAGGGGCCAACGTCCTGACTTTC. This encodes CASSLVVGANVLTF.

This clonotype has a count of ten or more. The V and J genes are TRBV4-3 and TRBJ2-7; no clear D. CDR1 is LGHNA and CDR2 is YSLEER in the germline V gene. V gave up 0 bases and J gave up 2 bases, with 14 bases separating them. This CDR3 comprises 16 residues. The CDR3 region has the DNA TGCGCCAGCAGCCAAGATCAACCGGGTCCTACCTACGAGCAGTACTTC. It specifies CASSQDQPGPTYEQYF.

The chain recombines TRBV20-1 with TRBJ1-2; D perhaps matches TRBD1 (5 bases). CDR3 size: 15 residues. Trimming pared 0 bases from V and 4 bases from J, leaving 15 bases between. Germline loops: CDR1 DFQATT, CDR2 SNEGSKA (reference sequence). This CDR3 is CSARDQAGSVYGYTF. DNA for the CDR3: TGCAGTGCTAGAGATCAGGCAGGGTCCGTCTATGGCTACACCTTC.

The chain links TRBV27 to TRBJ2-1; TRBD2 matches 7 bases. With V trimmed by 3 bases and J by 6 bases, 2 bases remained unmatched. The germline gives CDR1 MNHEY, CDR2 SMNVEV (reference sequence). The CDR3 has 13 residues. CDR3 sequence reads: CASSFGGSNEQFF. As DNA, the CDR3 is TGTGCCAGCAGTTTTGGCGGGAGCAATGAGCAGTTCTTC.

This clonotype was recorded a few times. The chain joins TRBV4-2 to TRBJ2-6; 12 nucleotides align to TRBD1. Germline CDR1 is LGHNA and CDR2 is YNFKEQ. The CDR3 covers 19 residues. V lost 5 bases to trimming and J lost 4 bases; unmatched junction nucleotides: 12. In DNA, the CDR3 is TGTGCCAGCAGCACACGCCCGGGACAGGGGGCATCCGGGGCCAACGTCCTGACTTTC. Amino acid sequence: CASSTRPGQGASGANVLTF.

CDR3 residues: CSAGGAEKYSMAYEQYF. For the CDR3, the DNA is TGCAGTGCTGGCGGGGCAGAAAAATACTCAATGGCCTACGAGCAGTACTTC. The J gene is TRBJ2-7, the V gene TRBV20-1, with a weak D call TRBD2 (6 bases). There are 17 residues in the CDR3. V shed 5 bases and J shed 2 bases, with 25 bases lying between them. CDR1 is DFQATT, CDR2 SNEGSKA, per germline (reference sequence).

By share of the sample, this clonotype is medium-sized (0.01 to 0.1%). The chain is built from TRBV20-1 and TRBJ2-5; no definite D call. V lost 6 bases to trimming and J lost 0 bases, with 8 bases between them. This CDR3 spans 12 amino acids. From germline, CDR1 is DFQATT and CDR2 SNEGSKA (reference sequence). The chain's CDR3 is CSALADQETQYF. The CDR3 DNA is TGCAGTGCCCTGGCGGACCAAGAGACCCAGTACTTC.

The rearrangement uses TRBV20-1 and TRBJ2-5; D is possibly TRBD2 (6 bases). Per germline, CDR1 DFQATT and CDR2 SNEGSKA (reference sequence). This CDR3 is 13 amino acids long. The germline V and J ends were trimmed by 4 bases and 2 bases, with 11 bases remaining between them. The CDR3 loop reads CSAIGRFQETQYF. The CDR3 DNA reads as TGCAGTGCTATAGGGAGGTTTCAAGAGACCCAGTACTTC.

This clonotype was seen many times. The chain carries TRBV3-1 and TRBJ2-7, with D possibly TRBD1 on 6 matching bases. The CDR3 sequence is 14 residues long. Germline CDR1 LGHDT, CDR2 YNNKEL (reference sequence). V was pared by 3 bases and J by 3 bases, with 12 bases between. The CDR3 sequence is CASSHSRTDYEQYF. In nucleotides, the CDR3 is TGTGCCAGCAGCCATTCCCGGACAGACTACGAGCAGTACTTC.

This clonotype was detected ten times or more. The DNA for the CDR3 is TGTGCCAGCAGCCCTGGGCTAGCGGGGGACCGCACAGATACGCAGTATTTT. Protein: CASSPGLAGDRTDTQYF. This chain connects TRBV7-9 to TRBJ2-3; 10 bases agree with TRBD2. This CDR3 is 17 amino acids long. Germline trimming cut 5 bases from V and 1 base from J; bases unmatched to any gene: 9. CDR1 and CDR2 from the germline V gene are SEHNR and FQNEAQ (reference sequence).